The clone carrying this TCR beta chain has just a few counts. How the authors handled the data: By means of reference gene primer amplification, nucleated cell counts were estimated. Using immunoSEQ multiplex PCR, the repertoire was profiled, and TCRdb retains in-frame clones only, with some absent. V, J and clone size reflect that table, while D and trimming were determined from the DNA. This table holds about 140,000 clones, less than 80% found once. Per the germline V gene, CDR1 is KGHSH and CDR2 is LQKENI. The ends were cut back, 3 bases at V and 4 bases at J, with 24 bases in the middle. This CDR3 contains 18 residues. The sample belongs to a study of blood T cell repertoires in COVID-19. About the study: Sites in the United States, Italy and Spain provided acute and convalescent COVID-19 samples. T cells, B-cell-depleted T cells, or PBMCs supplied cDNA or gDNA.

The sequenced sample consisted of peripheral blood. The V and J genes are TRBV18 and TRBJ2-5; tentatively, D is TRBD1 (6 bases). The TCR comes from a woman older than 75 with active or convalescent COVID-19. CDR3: CASSPRVLTGFLGETQYF. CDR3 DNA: TGTGCCAGCTCACCGCGGGTCCTTACAGGGTTCCTTGGAGAGACCCAGTACTTC. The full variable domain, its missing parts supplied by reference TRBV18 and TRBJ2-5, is NAGVMQNPRHLVRRRGQEARLRCSPMKGHSHVYWYRQLPEEGLKFMVYLQKENIIDESGMPKERFSAEFPKEGPSILRIQQVVRGDSAAYFCASSPRVLTGFLGETQYFGPGTRLLVL.